One and the same sample provided the 19 T cell receptor beta chains below, sequenced in a study of blood T cell repertoires in COVID-19. Generated by immunoSEQ multiplex PCR, the TCRdb table keeps only in-frame clones and is missing some. Among about 310,000 clones, 89% were seen once, and the ten largest hold around a tenth. Input material: PBMCs or T cells enriched from blood (not recorded which). These receptors were taken from a woman in her thirties or forties who had recovered from COVID-19.

V and J are TRBV2 and TRBJ2-5; 8 positions agree with TRBD1. The CDR3 loop spans 14 amino acids. The trim removed 6 bases at V and 2 bases at J, leaving 5 bases unmatched. Germline V gene sequence: CDR1 SNHLY, CDR2 FYNNEI. Written as DNA, the CDR3 is TGTGCCAGCAGCGGACAGGGTGGTCAAGAGACCCAGTACTTC. It yields the protein CASSGQGGQETQYF.

This chain connects TRBV3-1 (or the pseudogene TRBV3-2) to TRBJ1-1; D is perhaps TRBD1 (5 bases). The V gene lost 1 base and the J gene lost 2 bases, with 8 bases spanning the gap. The germline V gene encodes CDR1 LGHDT and CDR2 YNNKEL (reference sequence). There are 14 residues in the CDR3. The CDR3 DNA sequence: TGTGCCAGCAGCCAAGTGGACACCAACACTGAAGCTTTCTTT. Translated, it gives CASSQVDTNTEAFF.

The CDR3 DNA reads as TGTGCCAGCAGCGCCCTAGCGAGCCAAGAGACCCAGTACTTC. It specifies CASSALASQETQYF. The rearrangement uses TRBV9 and TRBJ2-5; perhaps TRBD2 as D (6 bases). The V end lost 3 bases, the J end lost 1 base, and 10 bases lay between the germline ends. This CDR3 contains 14 residues. Germline V lookup: CDR1 SGDLS, CDR2 YYNGEE.

This clone was seen more than once but under ten times. CDR3: CASSPGASTEAFF. In nucleotides, the CDR3 is TGTGCCAGCAGCCCAGGGGCGAGCACTGAAGCTTTCTTT. The chain has TRBV27 and TRBJ1-1, with D possibly being TRBD1 (6 bases). Germline V gives CDR1 MNHEY, CDR2 SMNVEV (reference sequence). The CDR3 spans 13 residues. V lost 6 bases, J lost 4 bases, and 12 bases lay in between.

The gene calls are TRBV30 and TRBJ1-2; 7 nucleotides align to TRBD1. Germline V gene lookup returns CDR1 GTSNPN and CDR2 SVGIG (reference sequence). This CDR3 has 11 residues. With V trimmed by 8 bases and J by 2 bases, 2 bases remained unmatched. CDR3 residues: CAEDRNYGYTF. Here the CDR3 DNA reads TGTGCCGAGGACAGGAACTATGGCTACACCTTC.

The rearrangement uses TRBV2 and TRBJ2-7; D ambiguous. CDR3 length equals 14 residues. V was clipped by 8 bases and J by 2 bases, with 16 bases between them. The V gene's germline CDR1 is SNHLY and CDR2 FYNNEI. For the CDR3, the DNA is TGTGCCAGCGTGATGATGGCGGAACCCTACGAGCAGTACTTC. Its translation: CASVMMAEPYEQYF.

The chain carries TRBV30 and TRBJ2-3; 7 nucleotides agree with TRBD1. CDR3 length equals 14 residues. V shed 4 bases and J 0 bases; nucleotides not matched to a gene: 4. Germline V gene data show CDR1 as GTSNPN and CDR2 as SVGIG (reference sequence). CDR3 protein: CAWTTGKSTDTQYF. The CDR3 DNA reads as TGTGCCTGGACGACAGGGAAAAGCACAGATACGCAGTATTTT.

The chain's CDR3 is CASSLINPGQGAGKTQYF. The CDR3 DNA sequence: TGCGCCAGCAGCCTGATTAACCCGGGACAGGGGGCTGGAAAGACCCAGTACTTC. J is TRBJ2-5 and V is TRBV5-1, with TRBD1 identical over 12 bases. V shed 4 bases and J 6 bases; nucleotides not matched to a gene: 16. This CDR3 has 18 amino acids. Germline lookup yields CDR1 SGHRS and CDR2 YFSETQ. Together with reference TRBV5-1 and TRBJ2-5, the CDR3 gives the full variable domain: KAGVTQTPRYLIKTRGQQVTLSCSPISGHRSVSWYQQTPGQGLQFLFEYFSETQRNKGNFPGRFSGRQFSNSRSEMNVSTLELGDSALYLCASSLINPGQGAGKTQYFGPGTRLLVL.

This clone showed up just a few times. This rearrangement joins TRBV2 to TRBJ2-1; 7 positions agree with TRBD2. Germline loops: CDR1 SNHLY, CDR2 FYNNEI. Unmatched junction bases numbered 3, after V lost 4 bases and J lost 9 bases. This CDR3 contains 12 residues. CDR3 sequence reads: CASSVGGSEQFF. DNA of the CDR3: TGTGCCAGCAGTGTGGGGGGGAGTGAGCAGTTCTTC.

The sample holds one count of this clone. The chain joins TRBV9 to TRBJ1-2, with 10 positions matching TRBD1. Per the germline V gene, CDR1 is SGDLS and CDR2 is YYNGEE. The CDR3 consists of 17 residues. Trimming cost V 3 bases and J 1 base; bases outside gene matches: 9. The CDR3 nucleotides read TGTGCCAGCAGCGCGGGACAGGGGCCTCAAGTTAACTATGGCTACACCTTC. It translates to CASSAGQGPQVNYGYTF.

The chain uses TRBV29-1 and TRBJ1-1; tentative D call: TRBD1 (6 bases). V lost 3 bases and J lost 4, with 15 bases in between. Germline CDR1 SQVTM, CDR2 ANQGSEA. This CDR3 has 14 residues. CDR3 sequence reads: CSVDLQGFGTEAFF. The CDR3 DNA sequence: TGCAGCGTTGACCTACAGGGTTTCGGCACTGAAGCTTTCTTT.

This chain joins TRBV7-3 and TRBJ1-1; 7 bases are shared with TRBD1. Per the germline V gene, CDR1 is SGHTA and CDR2 is FQGTGA. With V trimmed by 5 bases and J by 0 bases, 3 bases remained unmatched. This CDR3 has 14 residues. The CDR3, as DNA: TGTGCCAGCAGCCCACAGGGGTTGAACACTGAAGCTTTCTTT. As protein: CASSPQGLNTEAFF.

The J gene is TRBJ1-1, the V gene TRBV11-2, with unresolved D. V lost 2 bases and J 2 bases, leaving 9 bases between the germline ends. The CDR3 length is 14 residues. The germline V gene has CDR1 SGHAT and CDR2 FQNNGV. DNA for the CDR3: TGTGCCAGCAGCTTAAGACGGGTCAACACTGAAGCTTTCTTT. Amino acids: CASSLRRVNTEAFF.

This clone has just one count. J is TRBJ2-1 and V is TRBV12-5, with 10 bases lining up with TRBD2. Germline values: CDR1 LGHNT, CDR2 FRNRAP. The CDR3 is 15 residues long. V lost 7 bases to trimming and J lost 0 bases; unmatched junction nucleotides: 3. The CDR3 loop is CASAPSGGSYNEQFF. The CDR3 nucleotides are TGTGCTAGTGCACCTAGCGGGGGCTCCTACAATGAGCAGTTCTTC. Supplemented by reference TRBV12-5 and TRBJ2-1, the full variable domain reads DARVTQTPRHKVTEMGQEVTMRCQPILGHNTVFWYRQTMMQGLELLAYFRNRAPLDDSGMPKDRFSAEMPDATLATLKIQPSEPRDSAVYFCASAPSGGSYNEQFFGPGTRLTVL.

The genes are TRBV28 and TRBJ2-7; 8 nucleotides agree with TRBD1. The length of the CDR3 is 15 residues. Trimming took 11 bases from V and 4 from J; bases not matched to a gene: 16. Germline V gene lookup returns CDR1 MDHEN and CDR2 SYDVKM. CDR3 coding DNA: TGTGCCCCAGAAGGCCCGGGACAGGCCCCTTACGAGCAGTACTTC. It translates to CAPEGPGQAPYEQYF.

V usage is TRBV28 and J usage is TRBJ2-1, with a tentative D call TRBD2 (6 bases). Germline lookup yields CDR1 MDHEN and CDR2 SYDVKM. V dropped 7 bases and J dropped 3 bases, with 10 bases sitting between them. The CDR3 contains 13 residues. The CDR3 here is CASTYGGYNEQFF. DNA of the CDR3: TGTGCCAGCACTTACGGGGGCTACAATGAGCAGTTCTTC.

In DNA, the CDR3 is TGTGCCAGCAGCCCCGACTCGGGGGGGGGTACCTACGAGCAGTACTTC. Protein: CASSPDSGGGTYEQYF. The chain is built from TRBV9 and TRBJ2-7; 8 positions agree with TRBD2. Per the germline V gene, CDR1 is SGDLS and CDR2 is YYNGEE. Trimming took 4 bases from V and 2 from J; bases not matched to a gene: 11. The CDR3 runs 16 residues.

The chain carries TRBV19 and TRBJ2-1; possible D gene TRBD2, 6 bases. The CDR3 is 16 residues long. Germline CDR1 is LNHDA and CDR2 is SQIVND (reference sequence). Trimming stripped 5 bases from V and 3 bases from J, with 17 bases between. CDR3 nucleotides: TGTGCCAGTAGTCCCTTAGCGGCGATGAGCTACAATGAGCAGTTCTTC. This codes for CASSPLAAMSYNEQFF.

The chain carries TRBV5-1 and TRBJ2-7; tentatively, D is TRBD1 (5 bases). The CDR3 has 12 residues. Germline assignment: CDR1 SGHRS and CDR2 YFSETQ. V lost 3 bases to trimming and J lost 3 bases, with 7 bases between them. This chain's CDR3 is CASSSQGYEQYF. CDR3 bases: TGCGCCAGCAGCTCGCAGGGCTACGAGCAGTACTTC.